The entry below describes one T cell receptor (beta chain). As yet, its antigen is unknown. These data originate in a study of identifying expanded T cells in peripheral blood. Study-wide points: Technical replicates showed 0.9 to 1.5 changed clones; two weeks around 15; four weeks 19.

During the collection period, no donor immune events like infections were recorded. Sequenced by immunoSEQ multiplex PCR; TCRdb stores in-frame clones only, minus some. The profile shows 120,000 or so clones, roughly 84% of them singletons. The CDR3 runs 13 residues. V was pared by 5 bases and J by 7 bases, with 15 bases between. The germline CDR1 and CDR2 sequences are SGHVS and FNYEAQ. This TCR was sampled from a person aged 18-70 years in good health. V gene TRBV7-6 combines with J gene TRBJ2-7, with a weak D call TRBD1 (5 bases). Sequencing was carried out using blood. The CDR3 region has the DNA TGTGCCAGCAGCATTACAACAGGTGGGGAGCAGTACTTC. Protein sequence: CASSITTGGEQYF.